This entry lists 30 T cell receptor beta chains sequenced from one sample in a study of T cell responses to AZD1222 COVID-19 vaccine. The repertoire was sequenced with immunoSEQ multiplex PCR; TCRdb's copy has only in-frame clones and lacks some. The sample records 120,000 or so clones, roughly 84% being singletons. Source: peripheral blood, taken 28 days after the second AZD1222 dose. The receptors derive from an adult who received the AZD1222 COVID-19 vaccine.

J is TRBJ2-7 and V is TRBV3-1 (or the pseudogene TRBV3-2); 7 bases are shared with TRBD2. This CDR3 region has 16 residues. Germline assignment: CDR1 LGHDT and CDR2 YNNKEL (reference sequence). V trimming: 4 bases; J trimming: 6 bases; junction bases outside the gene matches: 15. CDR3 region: CASSPPGRAIRAEQYF. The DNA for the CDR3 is TGTGCCAGCAGCCCCCCTGGGAGGGCTATCCGTGCCGAGCAGTACTTC.

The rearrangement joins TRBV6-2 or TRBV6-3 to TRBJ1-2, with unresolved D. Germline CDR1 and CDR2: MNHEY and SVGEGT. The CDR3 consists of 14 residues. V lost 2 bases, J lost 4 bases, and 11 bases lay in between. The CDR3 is CASSYSVGGYGYTF. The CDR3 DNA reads TGTGCCAGCAGTTACAGTGTCGGAGGCTATGGCTACACCTTC.

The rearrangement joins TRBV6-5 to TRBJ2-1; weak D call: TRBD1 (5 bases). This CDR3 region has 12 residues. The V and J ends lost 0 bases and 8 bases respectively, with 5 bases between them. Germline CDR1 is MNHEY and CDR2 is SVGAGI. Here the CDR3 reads CASSYSGDEQFF. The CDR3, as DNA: TGTGCCAGCAGTTACTCAGGGGATGAGCAGTTCTTC.

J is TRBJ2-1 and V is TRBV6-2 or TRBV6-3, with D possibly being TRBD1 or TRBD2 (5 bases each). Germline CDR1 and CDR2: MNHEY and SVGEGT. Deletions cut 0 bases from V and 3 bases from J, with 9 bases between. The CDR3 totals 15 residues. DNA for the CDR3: TGTGCCAGCAGTTACTCGAGAGGGGTCTACAATGAGCAGTTCTTC. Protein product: CASSYSRGVYNEQFF.

The CDR3 nucleotides are TGTGCCAGCAGTTACTCATCCAGGGAGGAATGGGGCTACACCTTC. This translates into CASSYSSREEWGYTF. The chain is built from TRBV6-6 and TRBJ1-2, with D perhaps matching TRBD1 (5 bases). The germline V gene has CDR1 MNHNY and CDR2 SVGAGI (reference sequence). The CDR3 has 15 residues. V was shortened by 0 bases and J by 8 bases, with 16 bases between the two germline ends.

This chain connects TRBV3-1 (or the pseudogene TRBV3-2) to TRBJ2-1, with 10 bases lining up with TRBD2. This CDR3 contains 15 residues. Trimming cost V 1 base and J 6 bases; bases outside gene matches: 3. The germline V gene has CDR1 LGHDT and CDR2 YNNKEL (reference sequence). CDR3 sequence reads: CASSQGLAGVNEQFF. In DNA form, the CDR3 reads TGTGCCAGCAGCCAAGGACTAGCGGGTGTCAATGAGCAGTTCTTC.

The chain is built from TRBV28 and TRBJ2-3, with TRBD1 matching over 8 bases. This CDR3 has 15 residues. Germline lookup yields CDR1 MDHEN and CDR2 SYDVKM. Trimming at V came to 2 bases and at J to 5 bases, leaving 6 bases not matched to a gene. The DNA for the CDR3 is TGTGCCAGCAGTTTAGTCCAGGGGGCGGAAGATACGCAGTATTTT. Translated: CASSLVQGAEDTQYF.

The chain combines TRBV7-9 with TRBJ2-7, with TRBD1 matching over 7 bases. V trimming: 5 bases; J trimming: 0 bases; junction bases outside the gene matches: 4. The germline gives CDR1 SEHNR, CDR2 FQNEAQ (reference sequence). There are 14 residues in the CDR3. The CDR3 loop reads CASSTPGGSYEQYF. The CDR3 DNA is TGTGCCAGCAGCACCCCAGGGGGCTCCTACGAGCAGTACTTC.

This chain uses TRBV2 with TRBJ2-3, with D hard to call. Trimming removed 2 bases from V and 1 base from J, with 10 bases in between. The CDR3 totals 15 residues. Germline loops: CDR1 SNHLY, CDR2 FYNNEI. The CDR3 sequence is CASSEMRGGTDTQYF. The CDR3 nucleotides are TGTGCCAGCAGTGAAATGCGCGGTGGCACAGATACGCAGTATTTT. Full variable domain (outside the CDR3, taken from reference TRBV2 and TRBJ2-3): EPEVTQTPSHQVTQMGQEVILRCVPISNHLYFYWYRQILGQKVEFLVSFYNNEISEKSEIFDDQFSVERPDGSNFTLKIRSTKLEDSAMYFCASSEMRGGTDTQYFGPGTRLTVL.

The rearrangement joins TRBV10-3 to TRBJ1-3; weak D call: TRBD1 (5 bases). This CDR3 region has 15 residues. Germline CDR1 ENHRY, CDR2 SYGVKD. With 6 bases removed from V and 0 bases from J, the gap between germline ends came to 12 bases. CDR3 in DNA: TGTGCCATCAGGATGACAGCCAGCTCTGGAAACACCATATATTTT. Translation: CAIRMTASSGNTIYF.

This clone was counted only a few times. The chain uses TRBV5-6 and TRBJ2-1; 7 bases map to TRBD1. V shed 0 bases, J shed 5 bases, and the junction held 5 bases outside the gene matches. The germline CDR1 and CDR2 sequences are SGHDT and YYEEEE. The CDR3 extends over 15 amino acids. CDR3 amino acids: CASSLGQGFDNEQFF. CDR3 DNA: TGTGCCAGCAGCTTGGGACAGGGATTCGACAATGAGCAGTTCTTC. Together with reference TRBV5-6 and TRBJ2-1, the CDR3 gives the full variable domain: DAGVTQSPTHLIKTRGQQVTLRCSPKSGHDTVSWYQQALGQGPQFIFQYYEEEERQRGNFPDRFSGHQFPNYSSELNVNALLLGDSALYLCASSLGQGFDNEQFFGPGTRLTVL.

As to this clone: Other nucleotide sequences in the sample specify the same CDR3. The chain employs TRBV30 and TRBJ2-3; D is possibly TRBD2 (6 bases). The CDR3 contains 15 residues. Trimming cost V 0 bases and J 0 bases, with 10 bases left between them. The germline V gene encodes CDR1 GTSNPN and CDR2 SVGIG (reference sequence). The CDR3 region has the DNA TGTGCCTGGAGTGTGGGGGGATCGAGCACAGATACGCAGTATTTT. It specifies CAWSVGGSSTDTQYF. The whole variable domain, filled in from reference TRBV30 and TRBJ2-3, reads SQTIHQWPATLVQPVGSPLSLECTVEGTSNPNLYWYRQAAGRGLQLLFYSVGIGQISSEVPQNLSASRPQDRQFILSSKKLLLSDSGFYLCAWSVGGSSTDTQYFGPGTRLTVL.

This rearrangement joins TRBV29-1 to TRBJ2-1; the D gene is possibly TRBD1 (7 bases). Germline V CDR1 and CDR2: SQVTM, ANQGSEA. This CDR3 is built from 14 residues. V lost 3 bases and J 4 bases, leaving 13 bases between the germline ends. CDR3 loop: CSVDSGGYYNEQFF. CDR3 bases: TGCAGCGTTGACTCAGGGGGGTATTACAATGAGCAGTTCTTC.

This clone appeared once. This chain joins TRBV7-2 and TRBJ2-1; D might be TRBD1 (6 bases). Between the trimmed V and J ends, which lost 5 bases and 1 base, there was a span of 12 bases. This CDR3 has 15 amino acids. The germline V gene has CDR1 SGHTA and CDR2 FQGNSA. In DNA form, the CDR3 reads TGTGCCAGCAGCCTAGGGGGAGTGTCCTACAATGAGCAGTTCTTC. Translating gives CASSLGGVSYNEQFF.

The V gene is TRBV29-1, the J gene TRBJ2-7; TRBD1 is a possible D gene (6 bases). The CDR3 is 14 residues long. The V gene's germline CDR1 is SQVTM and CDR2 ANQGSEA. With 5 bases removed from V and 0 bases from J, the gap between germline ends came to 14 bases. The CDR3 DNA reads TGCAGCGTTTGGTCAGGGGTCGACTCCTACGAGCAGTACTTC. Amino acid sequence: CSVWSGVDSYEQYF.

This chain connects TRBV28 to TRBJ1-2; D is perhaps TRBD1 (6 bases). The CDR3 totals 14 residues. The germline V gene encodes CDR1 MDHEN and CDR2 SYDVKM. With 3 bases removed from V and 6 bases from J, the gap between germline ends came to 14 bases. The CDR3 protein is CASSLGSGGHGYTF. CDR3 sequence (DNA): TGTGCCAGCAGTTTGGGTTCGGGGGGCCATGGCTACACCTTC.

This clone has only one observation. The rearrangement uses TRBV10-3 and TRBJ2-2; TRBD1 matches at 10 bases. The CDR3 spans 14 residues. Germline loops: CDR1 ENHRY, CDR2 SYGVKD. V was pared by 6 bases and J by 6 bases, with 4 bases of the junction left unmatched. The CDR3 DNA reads TGTGCCATCAGCGTGGACAGGGGGGCCGGGGAGCTGTTTTTT. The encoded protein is CAISVDRGAGELFF.

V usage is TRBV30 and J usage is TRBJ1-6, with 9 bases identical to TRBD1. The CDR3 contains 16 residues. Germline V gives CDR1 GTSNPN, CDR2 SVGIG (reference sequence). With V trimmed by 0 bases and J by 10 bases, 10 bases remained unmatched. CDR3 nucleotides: TGTGCCTGGAGTGTAAAGGACTGGGACAGGGTCTCACCCCTCCACTTT. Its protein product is CAWSVKDWDRVSPLHF.

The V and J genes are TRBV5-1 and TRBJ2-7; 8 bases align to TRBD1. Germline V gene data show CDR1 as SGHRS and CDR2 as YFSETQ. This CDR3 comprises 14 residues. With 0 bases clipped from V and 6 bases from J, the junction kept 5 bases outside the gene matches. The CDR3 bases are TGCGCCAGCAGCTTGGGAGACAGGGGCCCCGAGCAGTACTTC. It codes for CASSLGDRGPEQYF.

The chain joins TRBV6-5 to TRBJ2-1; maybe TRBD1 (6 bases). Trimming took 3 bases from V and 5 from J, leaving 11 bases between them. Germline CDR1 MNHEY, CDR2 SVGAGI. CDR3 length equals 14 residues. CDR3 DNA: TGTGCCAGCAGTTATGGGAGACAGGACAATGAGCAGTTCTTC. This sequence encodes CASSYGRQDNEQFF.

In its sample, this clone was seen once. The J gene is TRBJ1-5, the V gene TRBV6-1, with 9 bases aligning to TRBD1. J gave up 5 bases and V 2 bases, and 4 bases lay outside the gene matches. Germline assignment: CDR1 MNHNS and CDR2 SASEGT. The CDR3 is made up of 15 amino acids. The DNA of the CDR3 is TGTGCCAGCAGTGAATGGGGGACAGGGTATCAGCCCCAGCATTTT. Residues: CASSEWGTGYQPQHF.

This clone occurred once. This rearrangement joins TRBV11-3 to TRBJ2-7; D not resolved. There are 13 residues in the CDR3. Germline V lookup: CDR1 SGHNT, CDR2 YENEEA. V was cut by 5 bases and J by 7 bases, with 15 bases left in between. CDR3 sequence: CASSPGPMREQYF. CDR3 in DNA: TGTGCCAGCAGCCCAGGCCCCATGAGGGAGCAGTACTTC. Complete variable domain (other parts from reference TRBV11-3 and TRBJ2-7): EAGVVQSPRYKIIEKKQPVAFWCNPISGHNTLYWYLQNLGQGPELLIRYENEEAVDDSQLPKDRFSAERLKGVDSTLKIQPAELGDSAVYLCASSPGPMREQYFGPGTRLTVT.

CDR3 nucleotides: TGCAGCGTTGAAGGAAATAACTATGGCTACACCTTC. Its protein is CSVEGNNYGYTF. The rearrangement links TRBV29-1 to TRBJ1-2; D gene ambiguous. The CDR3 is 12 amino acids. Germline lookup yields CDR1 SQVTM and CDR2 ANQGSEA. V was clipped by 1 base and J by 1 base, with 4 bases between them.

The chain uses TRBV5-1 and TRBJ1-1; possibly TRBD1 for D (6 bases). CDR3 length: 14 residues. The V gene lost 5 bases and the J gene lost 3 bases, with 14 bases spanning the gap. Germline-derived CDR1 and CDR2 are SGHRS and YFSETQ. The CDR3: CASRPGGRDTEAFF. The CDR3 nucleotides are TGCGCCAGCAGGCCTGGGGGCAGGGACACTGAAGCTTTCTTT.

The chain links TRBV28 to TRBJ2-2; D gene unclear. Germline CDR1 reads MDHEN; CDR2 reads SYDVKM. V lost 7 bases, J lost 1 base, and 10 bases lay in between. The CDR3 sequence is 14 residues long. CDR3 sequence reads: CASTPVQNTGELFF. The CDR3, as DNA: TGTGCCAGCACCCCGGTACAGAACACCGGGGAGCTGTTTTTT.

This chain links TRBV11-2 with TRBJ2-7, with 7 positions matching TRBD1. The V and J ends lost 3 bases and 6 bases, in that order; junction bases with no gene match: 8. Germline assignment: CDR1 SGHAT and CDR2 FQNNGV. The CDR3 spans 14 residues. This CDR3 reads CASSFPGQRREQYF. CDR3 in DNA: TGTGCCAGCAGCTTTCCGGGACAGAGACGCGAGCAGTACTTC.

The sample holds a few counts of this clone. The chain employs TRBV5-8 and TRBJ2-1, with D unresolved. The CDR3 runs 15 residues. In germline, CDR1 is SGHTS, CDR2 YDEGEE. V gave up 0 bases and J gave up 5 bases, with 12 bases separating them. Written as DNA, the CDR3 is TGTGCCAGCAGCTTGGGGGCGGTAGCAAACAATGAGCAGTTCTTC. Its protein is CASSLGAVANNEQFF.

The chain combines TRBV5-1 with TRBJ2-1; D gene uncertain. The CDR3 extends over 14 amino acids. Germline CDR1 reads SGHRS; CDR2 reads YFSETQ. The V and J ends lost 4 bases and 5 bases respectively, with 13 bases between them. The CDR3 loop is CASSLEGRNNEQFF. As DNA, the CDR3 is TGCGCCAGCAGCCTGGAAGGGCGGAACAATGAGCAGTTCTTC.

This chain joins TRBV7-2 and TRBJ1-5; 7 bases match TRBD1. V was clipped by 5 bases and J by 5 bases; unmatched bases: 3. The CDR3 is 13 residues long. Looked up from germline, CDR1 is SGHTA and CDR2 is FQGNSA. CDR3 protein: CASSRQGDQPQHF. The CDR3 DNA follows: TGTGCCAGCAGCCGACAGGGCGATCAGCCCCAGCATTTT.

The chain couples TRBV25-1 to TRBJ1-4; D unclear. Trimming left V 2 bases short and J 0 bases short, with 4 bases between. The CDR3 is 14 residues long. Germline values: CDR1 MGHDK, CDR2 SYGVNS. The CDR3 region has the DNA TGTGCCAGCAGTGAAATATCAACTAATGAAAAACTGTTTTTT. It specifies CASSEISTNEKLFF.